This T cell receptor (beta chain) is from a study of cytomegalovirus exposure and HLA in healthy donors. Whole-study findings and limits: The study flagged some 170 TCR beta chains as cytomegalovirus-associated. The authors later found TCR association rates varying by HLA locus, with DRB1 most and HLA-C fewest.

The study ran its PCR with 60 Vbeta and 13 Jbeta primers. Here immunoSEQ multiplex PCR was the method, and the copy in TCRdb shows in-frame clones only, minus some. The data hold approximately 170,000 clones, with around 76% observed a single time. Germline loops: CDR1 SEHNR, CDR2 FQNEAQ (reference sequence). This CDR3 spans 12 amino acids. Comment on this clone: Its specificity is unknown. The junction shows a germline mismatch at one end, possibly a read error.

The source material was PBMCs. The chain uses TRBV7-9 and TRBJ1-1; 7 nucleotides line up with TRBD1. The TCR was taken from a middle-aged man in good health and CMV-seronegative. CDR3 coding DNA: TGTTCCAGCAGCCGAGGGACAGCTGAAGCTTTCTTT. Protein sequence: CSSSRGTAEAFF.